This TCR beta chain was sequenced during a study of blood T cells in healthy people across ages. Whole-study results and caveats: More naive CD4+ cells and higher diversity were found in long-lived than in aged donors.

This clonotype occurred a few times. Its cognate antigen is unknown. Combining a sample-barcoded 5' primer with a J-beta primer mix, a second PCR ran for 7 to 11 cycles. MiXCR, run by TCRdb on the 5' RACE reads, gives a single entry per CDR3 protein. Of around 1,700,000 distinct CDR3 sequences listed, under 30% are singletons. Looked up from germline, CDR1 is SNHLY and CDR2 is FYNNEI. The CDR3 extends over 15 amino acids. V dropped 6 bases and J dropped 5; count of bases not matched to a gene: 11. The chain joins TRBV2 to TRBJ2-7, with 9 nucleotides matching TRBD1. This receptor was obtained from a woman aged 30 to 39 in good health. Sequencing input: blood. The DNA for the CDR3 is TGTGCCAGCAGGGCAACTCCGGGACAGGGCAACGAGCAGTACTTC. It is translated as CASRATPGQGNEQYF.